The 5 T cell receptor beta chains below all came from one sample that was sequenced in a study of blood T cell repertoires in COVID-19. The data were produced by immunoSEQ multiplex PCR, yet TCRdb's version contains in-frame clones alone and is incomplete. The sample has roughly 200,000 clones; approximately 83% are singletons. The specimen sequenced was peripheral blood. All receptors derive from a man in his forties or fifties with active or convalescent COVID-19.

The CDR3 sequence is CASSLDTDQETQYF. CDR3 sequence (DNA): TGTGCCAGCAGCCTTGACACTGACCAAGAGACCCAGTACTTC. The chain combines TRBV9 with TRBJ2-5; D gene uncertain. V was clipped by 4 bases and J by 0 bases, with 10 bases between them. The CDR3 loop spans 14 amino acids. Germline CDR1 and CDR2: SGDLS and YYNGEE.

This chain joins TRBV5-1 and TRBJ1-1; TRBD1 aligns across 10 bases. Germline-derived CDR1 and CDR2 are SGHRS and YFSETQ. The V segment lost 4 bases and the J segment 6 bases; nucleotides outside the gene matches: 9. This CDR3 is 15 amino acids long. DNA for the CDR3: TGCGCCAGCAGCACCCGACAGGGGGCGGGCGCTGAAGCTTTCTTT. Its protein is CASSTRQGAGAEAFF.

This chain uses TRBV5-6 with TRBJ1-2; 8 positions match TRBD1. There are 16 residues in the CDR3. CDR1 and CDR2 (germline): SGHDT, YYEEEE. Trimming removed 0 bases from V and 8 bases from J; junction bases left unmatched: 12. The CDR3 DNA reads TGTGCCAGCAGCTTGGGGCACATACAGGGGGTGAGCGGCTACACCTTC. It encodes CASSLGHIQGVSGYTF. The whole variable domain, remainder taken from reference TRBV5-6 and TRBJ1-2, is DAGVTQSPTHLIKTRGQQVTLRCSPKSGHDTVSWYQQALGQGPQFIFQYYEEEERQRGNFPDRFSGHQFPNYSSELNVNALLLGDSALYLCASSLGHIQGVSGYTFGSGTRLTVV.

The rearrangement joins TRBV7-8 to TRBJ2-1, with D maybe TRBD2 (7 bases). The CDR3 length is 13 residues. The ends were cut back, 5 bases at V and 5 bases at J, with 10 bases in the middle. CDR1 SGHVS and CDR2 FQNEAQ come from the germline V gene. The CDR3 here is CASSRGANNEQFF. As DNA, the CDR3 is TGTGCCAGCAGCCGGGGGGCCAACAATGAGCAGTTCTTC.

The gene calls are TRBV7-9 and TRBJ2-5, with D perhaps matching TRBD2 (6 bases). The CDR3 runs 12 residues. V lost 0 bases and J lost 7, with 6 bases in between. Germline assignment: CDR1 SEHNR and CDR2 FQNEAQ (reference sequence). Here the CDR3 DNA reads TGTGCCAGCAGCTTAGCCGGGGGGACCCAGTACTTC. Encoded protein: CASSLAGGTQYF.